A selection of T cell receptor beta chains follows, all from one sample in a study of CD8+ T cells in alopecia areata. Method: immunoSEQ multiplex PCR; TCRdb's copy keeps in-frame clones and lacks some. The table shows 150,000 to 190,000 clones, with about 53% occurring only once. The sequencing used CD8+ T cells sorted from blood, collected at week 0. The receptors originated from a human donor with alopecia areata. CDR3s include the opening cysteine and the closing phenylalanine or tryptophan. D genes are given only for firm matches. Expanded clones are given a class, and other clones once, few, many or no size at all.

j_call | v_call | cdr3_length | d_call | clone_size | cdr3_aa | cdr3_nt
TRBJ2-7 | TRBV4-1 | 14 | - | - | CASSQDESGYEQYF | TGCGCCAGCAGCCAAGACGAGTCGGGATACGAGCAGTACTTC
TRBJ2-2 | TRBV29-1 | 14 | - | few | CSVDTPIGTGELFF | TGCAGCGTTGATACCCCCATAGGCACCGGGGAGCTGTTTTTT
TRBJ1-1 | TRBV7-9 | 13 | - | - | CASSLEVSGEAFF | TGTGCCAGCAGCTTAGAGGTTTCGGGGGAAGCTTTCTTT
TRBJ2-3 | TRBV5-1 | 17 | TRBD2 | - | CASSPRLAGGVTDTQYF | TGCGCCAGCAGCCCACGCCTAGCGGGGGGCGTCACAGATACGCAGTATTTT
TRBJ1-1 | TRBV19 | 12 | - | - | CASSSGYTEAFF | TGTGCCAGTAGTTCTGGGTACACTGAAGCTTTCTTT
TRBJ2-3 | TRBV30 | 13 | TRBD1 | - | CAWDREGADTQYF | TGTGCCTGGGACAGGGAAGGAGCAGATACGCAGTATTTT
TRBJ2-3 | TRBV9 | 14 | - | few | CASSAPDRTDTQYF | TGTGCCAGCAGCGCCCCGGACAGAACAGATACGCAGTATTTT
TRBJ2-7 | TRBV28 | 14 | TRBD1 | - | CASSDTGTDDEQYF | TGTGCCAGCAGTGACACCGGGACAGATGACGAGCAGTACTTC
TRBJ1-1 | TRBV25-1 | 14 | - | few | CASSAQGAGTEAFF | TGTGCCAGCAGTGCACAGGGAGCGGGCACTGAAGCTTTCTTT
TRBJ1-5 | TRBV19 | 15 | - | few | CASSTKVSSNQPQHF | TGTGCCAGTAGTACCAAGGTTTCTAGCAATCAGCCCCAGCATTTT